This T cell receptor (beta chain) appears in the sequencing data of a study of blood T cell repertoires in COVID-19. Authors' methods: Cell counts per sample came from amplifying reference gene primers. Repertoires were generated with immunoSEQ multiplex PCR, while TCRdb's copy carries only in-frame clones and drops some. Clone size and V and J calls were adopted from that table, with D and trimming inferred from the DNA. The profile shows about 250,000 clones, 88% of them singletons. The ends lost 3 bases at V and 5 bases at J; junction bases unmatched: 7. Per germline, CDR1 SGDLS and CDR2 YYNGEE. This CDR3 contains 14 residues.

The chain carries TRBV9 and TRBJ1-1; 7 bases line up with TRBD1. The source of this sequence is a woman aged 30 to 39 with COVID-19, enrolled during active disease. Sequenced material: peripheral blood. CDR3 region: CASSEDAGGTEAFF. As DNA, the CDR3 is TGTGCCAGCAGCGAGGACGCAGGGGGTACTGAAGCTTTCTTT.